Given below is one TCR beta chain in context. The antigen is unknown. The data are from a study of T cell responses to AZD1222 COVID-19 vaccine. Study observations and caveats: Two AZD1222 administrations were followed by greater Spike-specific TCR breadth and depth.

The table came from immunoSEQ multiplex PCR; TCRdb's copy has only in-frame clones and leaves some out. The sample lists fewer than 200,000 clones; over 85% were seen once. Trimming left V 5 bases short and J 2 bases short, with 13 bases between. CDR1 and CDR2 from the germline V gene are SGHNT and YYREEE (reference sequence). CDR3 size: 14 residues. The sequence was collected from an adult who received the MenACWY meningococcal vaccine as a control. The chain combines TRBV5-4 with TRBJ1-1; D ambiguous. The sample was peripheral blood, taken 28 days after the second dose of the MenACWY control vaccine. For the CDR3, the DNA is TGTGCCAGCAGAAAGGTGGGCAGAAACACTGAAGCTTTCTTT. The encoded protein is CASRKVGRNTEAFF.